The source of this T cell receptor beta chain is a study of CD8+CD57+ T cells in acquired aplastic anemia. The study, taken as a whole, reports: The study found no significant CD8+ Simpson's diversity difference between patients and controls.

The V and J ends lost 2 bases and 4 bases respectively, with 11 bases between them. In germline, CDR1 is ENHRY, CDR2 SYGVKD. The CDR3 extends over 14 amino acids. The TCR beta profiling, which covered VDJ combination and CDR3 sequence, was carried out using genomic DNA as the template. TCRdb called the reads again in MiXCR, with one record for every CDR3 protein. The data hold under 350,000 distinct CDR3 sequences, with under 65% observed a single time. Of note for this clonotype: Its antigen is unknown.

The patients chosen for sequencing had shown expansion of CD8+CD57+ cells (detected by flow cytometry). This clonotype was sampled from a human donor with aplastic anemia. This chain connects TRBV10-3 to TRBJ1-1; D ambiguous. Sequencing was done on a sample of sorted CD4+, CD8+, or CD8+CD57+ T cells (not recorded which) from PBMCs. CDR3 sequence reads: CAISEPGDGTEAFF. CDR3 in DNA: TGTGCCATCAGTGAGCCTGGGGATGGCACTGAAGCTTTCTTT.